This entry describes one T cell receptor (beta chain). Its specificity is unknown. These data come from a study of OX40 agonist ivuxolimab in advanced cancers. Patients were ineligible given autoimmune disease history or systemic immunosuppression. Findings of the study overall: At 0.1 to 3.0 mg/kg and by week 6, clonal expansion occurred in CD4+ and CD8+ blood T cells. Some of the nonresponding patients also showed low levels of normalized T-cell clonal expansion.

Clones were sequenced by immunoSEQ multiplex PCR, and TCRdb holds only the in-frame ones, with some missing. This sample yields approximately 90,000 clones, of which roughly nine tenths are seen a single time; over 1.2% belongs to the top ten. The germline gives CDR1 MNHEY, CDR2 SVGAGI. V was clipped by 5 bases and J by 9 bases, with 16 bases between them. The CDR3 totals 13 residues. The chain combines TRBV6-5 with TRBJ1-1; perhaps TRBD1 as D (6 bases). The material was CD4+ or CD8+ T cells sorted from blood, obtained in a trial of the OX40 agonist ivuxolimab. The origin of this receptor is an adult with an advanced solid tumor such as melanoma, head and neck, liver or kidney cancer. Here the CDR3 DNA reads TGTGCCAGCAGTGATAATACGGGGGGGCAAGCTTTCTTT. Encoded protein: CASSDNTGGQAFF.